A single sample is the source of the 26 T cell receptor beta chains below, sequenced in a study of cytomegalovirus exposure and HLA in healthy donors (dated by TCRdb to 2017 to 2019). Receptor libraries were prepared by the immunoSEQ multiplex PCR assay. For the multiplex PCR, a mixture combining 60 forward primers for TCR Vbeta segments and 13 reverse primers for TCR Jbeta segments was used. TCRdb took over this immuneACCESS table, retaining in-frame rearrangements with V and J assigned. Such tables are incomplete; in checked studies, under half of the missing clones stem from an unresolved V gene, and the remainder is unexplained. The table for this sample shows roughly 80,000 clones. The ten top clones hold 0.45% to 0.7% of the sample. What was sequenced was PBMCs. Receptors originate from a man between 50 and 59 years old in good health and CMV-seronegative.

The J gene is TRBJ1-1, the V gene TRBV18; 7 positions match TRBD1. The junction had 7 bases not matched to a gene; V was cut back by 2 bases and J by 7 bases. Per the germline V gene, CDR1 is KGHSH and CDR2 is LQKENI. The CDR3 totals 14 residues. CDR3 residues: CASSPTGTAREAFF. Here the CDR3 DNA reads TGTGCCAGCTCACCAACAGGGACAGCCCGTGAAGCTTTCTTT.

The rearrangement uses TRBV5-6 and TRBJ2-7; the match to TRBD2 covers 7 bases. CDR1 and CDR2 (germline): SGHDT, YYEEEE. V shed 0 bases and J 2 bases; nucleotides not matched to a gene: 8. The CDR3 has 16 amino acids. This chain's CDR3 is CASSLALRGTTYEQYF. Written as DNA, the CDR3 is TGTGCCAGCAGCTTGGCCTTGCGGGGGACGACCTACGAGCAGTACTTC.

This rearrangement joins TRBV7-2 to TRBJ2-7; 7 bases agree with TRBD1. The CDR3 runs 14 residues. J gave up 2 bases and V 5 bases, and 6 bases lay outside the gene matches. Germline lookup yields CDR1 SGHTA and CDR2 FQGNSA. The CDR3 coding sequence is TGTGCCAGCAGCCCCCGACAGGGACCCTACGAGCAGTACTTC. It yields the protein CASSPRQGPYEQYF.

V is TRBV28 and J is TRBJ1-2; 7 positions agree with TRBD1. Trimming removed 6 bases from V and 4 bases from J; junction bases left unmatched: 5. The CDR3 contains 13 residues. Germline assignment: CDR1 MDHEN and CDR2 SYDVKM. The CDR3 reads CASRVQGSYGYTF. For the CDR3, the DNA is TGTGCCAGCAGGGTACAGGGGAGCTATGGCTACACCTTC.

The rearrangement links TRBV5-4 to TRBJ2-3, with a possible D match to TRBD1 (6 bases). Germline values: CDR1 SGHNT, CDR2 YYREEE (reference sequence). The CDR3 length is 13 residues. V lost 4 bases, J lost 6 bases, and 12 bases lay in between. For the CDR3, the DNA is TGTGCCAGCAGCGATGCAGGGGCGGATACGCAGTATTTT. It codes for CASSDAGADTQYF.

V and J are TRBV5-1 and TRBJ2-7; TRBD1 aligns across 8 bases. Germline V CDR1 and CDR2: SGHRS, YFSETQ. With 2 bases clipped from V and 2 bases from J, the junction kept 6 bases outside the gene matches. The CDR3 covers 15 residues. CDR3 nucleotide sequence: TGCGCCAGCAGCTTTGGACAGGGACTCCCCTACGAGCAGTACTTC. Translating gives CASSFGQGLPYEQYF.

This chain links TRBV18 with TRBJ1-4; TRBD1 agrees at 9 bases. Germline V CDR1 and CDR2: KGHSH, LQKENI. J lost 8 bases, V lost 6 bases, and 7 bases had no gene match. This CDR3 spans 14 amino acids. The chain's CDR3 is CASSLRTGEEKLFF. DNA of the CDR3: TGTGCCAGCTCTCTCAGGACAGGGGAGGAAAAACTGTTTTTT.

Concerning this clone itself: The germline gene is not matched at one end of the junction; a read error may be the cause. The chain has TRBV30 and TRBJ1-2, with TRBD1 matching over 7 bases. The germline CDR1 and CDR2 sequences are GTSNPN and SVGIG (reference sequence). The CDR3 runs 14 residues. DNA of the CDR3: TGTGCCTGGTCGGCAACAGGGGTGAACTTTGGCTACACCTTC. This sequence encodes CAWSATGVNFGYTF.

The CDR3 here is CARSGTASSGNTIYF. The CDR3 nucleotides are TGTGCCAGATCAGGTACAGCCAGCTCTGGAAACACCATATATTTT. The V call is TRBV2, the J call TRBJ1-3; D unresolved. The CDR3 is 15 amino acids. The V gene lost 9 bases and the J gene lost 0 bases, with 15 bases spanning the gap. CDR1 is SNHLY, CDR2 FYNNEI, per germline.

This chain uses TRBV25-1 with TRBJ2-1; 15 nucleotides align to TRBD2. Germline loops: CDR1 MGHDK, CDR2 SYGVNS. This CDR3 contains 18 residues. Trimming at V came to 5 bases and at J to 2 bases, leaving 7 bases not matched to a gene. CDR3 bases: TGTGCCAGCAGTTCCGGACTAGCGGGGGGGAGGACCTACAATGAGCAGTTCTTC. It specifies CASSSGLAGGRTYNEQFF.

The rearrangement joins TRBV10-1 to TRBJ2-3; the match to TRBD1 covers 7 bases. From germline, CDR1 is WNHNN and CDR2 SYGVQD (reference sequence). This CDR3 contains 14 residues. V gave up 2 bases and J gave up 1 base; unmatched junction bases: 0. The CDR3 reads CASSERGRTDTQYF. Written as DNA, the CDR3 is TGCGCCAGCAGTGAGAGGGGGCGCACAGATACGCAGTATTTT.

The J gene is TRBJ2-7, the V gene TRBV7-9; 9 nucleotides align to TRBD1. The V and J ends lost 1 base and 0 bases, in that order; junction bases with no gene match: 4. Germline CDR1 reads SEHNR; CDR2 reads FQNEAQ (reference sequence). CDR3 size: 16 residues. CDR3 protein: CASSLGRTGASYEQYF. DNA of the CDR3: TGTGCCAGCAGCTTAGGTCGGACAGGGGCCTCCTACGAGCAGTACTTC.

V usage is TRBV2 and J usage is TRBJ2-7, with a tentative D call TRBD1 (5 bases). This CDR3 contains 12 residues. From germline, CDR1 is SNHLY and CDR2 FYNNEI. Trimming shortened V by 9 bases and J by 3 bases, and 12 bases separated the two germline ends. In DNA form, the CDR3 reads TGTGCCAGTCAGACAGTTAACTACGAGCAGTACTTC. Protein sequence: CASQTVNYEQYF.

The chain combines TRBV16 with TRBJ2-7; the D is unclear. Germline-derived CDR1 and CDR2 are KGHSY and FQNENV. V was pared by 2 bases and J by 3 bases, with 8 bases between. This CDR3 comprises 13 residues. Written as DNA, the CDR3 is TGTGCCAGCAGCCAAACAGAAAACTACGAGCAGTACTTC. It codes for CASSQTENYEQYF.

The chain has TRBV18 and TRBJ1-1; 8 bases align to TRBD1. The germline V gene has CDR1 KGHSH and CDR2 LQKENI. Trimming at V came to 2 bases and at J to 4 bases, leaving 6 bases not matched to a gene. The CDR3 loop spans 15 amino acids. The CDR3, as DNA: TGTGCCAGCTCACCATTCCGACAGGGGTCCACTGAAGCTTTCTTT. Translation: CASSPFRQGSTEAFF.

Points on this clone: The junction does not match germline at one end; this may be a read error. The rearrangement joins TRBV6-5 to TRBJ1-3; D is uncertain. The CDR3 has 15 residues. Per germline, CDR1 MNHEY and CDR2 SVGAGI. For the CDR3, the DNA is TGTGCCAGCAGGAGACACTCGAGCTCTGGAAGCACCATATATTTT. Its protein product is CASRRHSSSGSTIYF.

The chain employs TRBV29-1 and TRBJ1-2; no clear D. This CDR3 is 12 amino acids long. Trimming shortened V by 5 bases and J by 2 bases, and 9 bases separated the two germline ends. CDR1 is SQVTM and CDR2 is ANQGSEA in the germline V gene. CDR3 sequence reads: CSVSLSNYGYTF. In nucleotides, the CDR3 is TGCAGCGTTTCCTTATCGAACTATGGCTACACCTTC.

The chain combines TRBV7-9 with TRBJ1-4; D not resolved. The CDR3 runs 14 residues. V gave up 3 bases and J gave up 0 bases, with 5 bases separating them. Germline V gene lookup returns CDR1 SEHNR and CDR2 FQNEAQ (reference sequence). CDR3 in amino acids: CASSLFTTNEKLFF. CDR3 DNA sequence: TGTGCCAGCAGCTTGTTTACAACTAATGAAAAACTGTTTTTT.

This chain uses TRBV9 with TRBJ2-3; a weak D match, TRBD1 (5 bases). The CDR3 runs 16 residues. CDR1 and CDR2 (germline): SGDLS, YYNGEE. Trimming took 2 bases from V and 2 from J, leaving 15 bases between them. This chain's CDR3 is CASSVTEVDNTDTQYF. For the CDR3, the DNA is TGTGCCAGCAGCGTGACAGAGGTGGACAACACAGATACGCAGTATTTT.

The rearrangement links TRBV5-1 to TRBJ1-4; D unresolved. Germline V lookup: CDR1 SGHRS, CDR2 YFSETQ. The CDR3 length is 14 residues. With 7 bases removed from V and 2 bases from J, the gap between germline ends came to 12 bases. In nucleotides, the CDR3 is TGCGCCAGCTCTACGGAGTATACTAATGAAAAACTGTTTTTT. It codes for CASSTEYTNEKLFF.

The rearrangement joins TRBV28 to TRBJ1-6; 8 nucleotides line up with TRBD1. CDR3 size: 13 residues. V shed 5 bases, J shed 10 bases, and the junction held 4 bases outside the gene matches. Germline V gene lookup returns CDR1 MDHEN and CDR2 SYDVKM. CDR3 loop: CASSDRGKSPLHF. The CDR3 region has the DNA TGTGCCAGCAGTGACAGGGGTAAATCACCCCTCCACTTT.

The rearrangement links TRBV18 to TRBJ1-4; the D is unclear. CDR3 length: 14 amino acids. Per the germline V gene, CDR1 is KGHSH and CDR2 is LQKENI. The V end was cut by 1 base, the J end by 7 bases, with 10 bases between. CDR3 nucleotide sequence: TGTGCCAGCTCACCACTTTCGGGTGCTGAAAAACTGTTTTTT. Amino acid sequence: CASSPLSGAEKLFF.

J is TRBJ1-2 and V is TRBV6-5, with TRBD1 matching 7 bases. Trimming took 6 bases from V and 8 from J; bases not matched to a gene: 3. Per germline, CDR1 MNHEY and CDR2 SVGAGI. The CDR3 has 11 amino acids. This CDR3 is CASRTGVGYTF. CDR3 bases: TGTGCCAGCAGAACAGGGGTCGGCTACACCTTC.

This rearrangement joins TRBV19 to TRBJ1-5, with 8 positions matching TRBD1. CDR3 size: 17 residues. Germline CDR1 reads LNHDA; CDR2 reads SQIVND (reference sequence). V dropped 5 bases and J dropped 3; count of bases not matched to a gene: 12. CDR3 sequence (DNA): TGTGCCAGTAGTTATCTAGGGACAGGAGTCGTCAATCAGCCCCAGCATTTT. Its protein is CASSYLGTGVVNQPQHF.

The CDR3 is CASSQKEGRDNYGYTF. The CDR3 DNA is TGTGCCAGCAGCCAGAAAGAAGGGCGGGATAACTATGGCTACACCTTC. The J gene is TRBJ1-2, the V gene TRBV14; no firm D call. V lost 3 bases, J lost 1 base, and 15 bases lay in between. Looked up from germline, CDR1 is SGHDN and CDR2 is FVKESK. This CDR3 spans 16 amino acids.

The chain employs TRBV18 and TRBJ2-7, with 7 positions matching TRBD1. After removal of 5 bases from V and 0 bases from J, the junction contained 7 bases not matched to a gene. The CDR3 is made up of 15 amino acids. Per germline, CDR1 KGHSH and CDR2 LQKENI. CDR3 nucleotide sequence: TGTGCCAGCTCAAAGCCCGGGACAGACTCCTACGAGCAGTACTTC. This sequence encodes CASSKPGTDSYEQYF.